This TCR beta chain was identified in a study of human T cells and chemical hapten exposure. Study overall: Diphenylcyclopropenone was administered weekly to the scalp of patients throughout the roughly 23-week study. Small differences in pooled library volume mainly drove the variation in TCR yields per sample.

V shed 3 bases and J shed 2 bases, with 13 bases lying between them. The CDR3 spans 14 residues. Per germline, CDR1 DFQATT and CDR2 SNEGSKA (reference sequence). Time point indicated: pre-sensitization, week 0. Treatment given: therapeutic diphenylcyclopropenone sensitization with weekly scalp DPC. Someone pulled total RNA out of unfractionated whole blood. From the RACE reads, TCRdb called clonotypes with MiXCR, one entry per CDR3 protein. The table shows 150,000 to 200,000 distinct CDR3 sequences, with roughly 30% occurring only once. The sequence came from a young woman with alopecia areata. Some clones in this sample may be carry-over from other donors' samples. The chain links TRBV20-1 to TRBJ2-5, with D unresolved. The input for sequencing was whole blood, taken in connection with sensitization to the hapten diphenylcyclopropenone (DPC). CDR3 residues: CSASQAGTQETQYF. Here the CDR3 DNA reads TGCAGTGCTAGCCAAGCTGGTACTCAAGAGACCCAGTACTTC.